This T cell receptor beta chain was profiled in a study of post-analysis software for immune sequencing data. Study context: Patients had relapsing-remitting, secondary progressive or progressive-relapsing multiple sclerosis; some lacked subtype. Notes on the study in general: Significantly lower normalized Chao1 diversity was found in patients with multiple sclerosis relative to controls. With F measure, samples from one preparation batch clustered together strongly.

Incorporated into the TCR beta cDNA libraries were unique molecular identifiers, which served to reduce PCR and sequencing biases. Between about 1 and 10 million T cells gave rise to about 450,000 cDNA molecules. TCRdb reprocessed the PCR reads with MiXCR, giving one entry per CDR3 protein. The table records roughly 580,000 distinct CDR3 sequences, around 40% of them present only once. About this clonotype itself: What it recognizes is unknown.

The sample consisted of blood. The receptor was derived from a girl aged 5-17 years with multiple sclerosis.

The CDR3 coding sequence is TGTGCCAGCAGACCTACTAGCGGGGGTAACTACGAGCAGTACTTC. Translation gives CASRPTSGGNYEQYF. V and J are TRBV12-3 or TRBV12-4 and TRBJ2-7, with 11 nucleotides matching TRBD2. The CDR3 has 15 amino acids. Trimming took 6 bases from V and 3 from J; bases not matched to a gene: 7.